This record looks at one T cell receptor (beta chain) sequence and its context. Ten or more counts support this clonotype. This clone's antigen is unknown. No per-base quality is available; no much larger clone lies one base away. From its cysteine to its phenylalanine, the CDR3 spans 14 amino acids. The kept DNA is CDR3 alone, 42 bases in frame from the first base. From the germline V gene, CDR1 is MNHEY and CDR2 is SVGAGI. V was cut back by 3 bases and J by 4 bases, leaving a gap of 13 bases between them. This sample is part of a study of tumor-infiltrating lymphocytes in primary liver carcinoma (dated by TCRdb to 2016 to 2017). About the study as a whole: Between November 2015 and March 2016, a handful of patients in China with histopathologically diagnosed primary liver carcinoma had surgical resection. Across five regions of each liver tumor, along with adjacent normal tissue and blood, the study brought together TCRbeta repertoire sequencing, expression microarrays and whole-exome sequencing. Samples yielded roughly 3.5 to 7.5 million productive TCRbeta reads; read depth did not differ significantly between tissue types. Of the five patients (three men and two women, aged 30 to 69 years), four had hepatocellular carcinoma and one had combined HCC and intrahepatic cholangiocarcinoma. Repertoires from technical replicates were highly reproducible, with mean shared-clone rates roughly 0.86 and correlation coefficients above 0.95. The tumors of the five patients were staged as T1-T3 N0M0, with maximum diameters ranging from roughly 4 to 10 cm. A total of some 35 specimens from 5 patients underwent TCRbeta repertoire sequencing, comprising about 25 tumor regions, 5 adjacent noncancerous liver tissues and 5 peripheral blood samples. General findings and caveats noted by the study authors: A significantly larger repertoire fraction was made up by the top 250 clones in tumors than in blood (p = 0.039). Consistent with antigen-driven expansion, pairs of tumor regions showed higher repertoire overlap (mean about 36%) than either tumor-adjacent pairs (approximately 17%) or tumor-blood pairs (roughly 14%). Because the samples were bulk and unsorted, CD4+ and CD8+ T cell repertoires could not be compared. Only the TCR beta chain was sequenced, which likely underestimates true repertoire diversity because unpaired alpha chains were not captured. The study included only four or five patients, and the authors note findings should be validated in a larger study.

Using a constant-region primer and ProtoScript II reverse transcriptase, TCRbeta-specific cDNA was reverse-transcribed from 500 ng total RNA. The TCRbeta libraries were prepared through three rounds of nested multiplex PCR following a slightly modified ARM-PCR procedure. Multiplex TRBV1-TRBV30 forward primers and a Cbeta reverse primer were used in the first two PCR rounds, each of which was run for approximately 9 cycles. Sample barcodes and Illumina adapters were added in a final 25-cycle PCR using Deep VentR polymerase. Before sequencing, amplicons of 200-500 bp were purified from gel using a QIAquick gel extraction kit. The TCRbeta amplicons were sequenced with 250-bp paired-end reads on an Illumina HiSeq 2500. As for the authors' bioinformatics: Trimmomatic v0.33 was used to quality-trim the reads, and FLASH v1.2.11 was used to merge paired reads so that full CDR3 sequences could be recovered. MiGEC v1.2.1b assigned V, D and J germline segments to the rearranged TCRbeta sequences. Clonotype statistics and Shannon-Wiener diversity indices were calculated with VDJtools v1.0.0. To reduce sampling bias, subsequent analyses other than the diversity analysis used only the 250 most abundant clonotypes in each sample. Clones were called with MiXCR by TCRdb after fastp trimmed the public reads at Q25, and only in-frame beta chains were retained. Entries that share a CDR3 protein sequence are merged under the most common genes and DNA. TCRdb's processing, not the authors' own work, is the source of the V and J calls. The sample yields about 310,000 distinct CDR3 sequences; about 50% were counted once. Clones ranked in the top ten supply about 17% of the sample.

Blood RNA was extracted from unsorted whole blood using TRIzol reagent, and germline DNA was obtained with the DNeasy Blood & Tissue kit. Chronic HBV infection was present in the patients, and the patients were treatment-naive at sampling. About 3.7 milliliters of peripheral blood were collected into K2EDTA tubes before surgery. This TCR derives from a woman in her twenties or thirties with primary liver carcinoma and hepatitis B virus infection. Material: peripheral blood. This receptor chain uses TRBV6-5 and TRBJ2-7; TRBD1 is possibly the D segment (6 matching bases). The CDR3 amino acid sequence is: CASSYNRDTYEQYF. The bases are TGTGCCAGCAGTTATAACCGGGACACTTACGAGCAGTACTTC.